Described below is a single TCR beta chain sequence and its context. The specificity of this receptor is unknown. One base away there is no much larger clone; base qualities are not given. This sample is part of a study of identical twins (dated by TCRdb to the mid-2010s). In terms of the full investigation: The study deep-sequenced TCR alpha and beta repertoires from monozygotic twins, unrelated adults of various ages and cord blood to test whether fetal clonotypes persist. To rule out contamination, the twin experiments were replicated at different times with different library preparation protocols. Here is what the overall study found, with its caveats: Abundant cord blood beta clonotypes carried fewer insertions; young adult naive repertoires showed a weaker similar trend, while memory repertoires showed none. In monozygotic twins, out-of-frame TCR alpha sharing was systematically underestimated by recombination models, although the models agreed with sharing between unrelated individuals. Conclusions relied on cross-sectional statistical analysis, since the same donors could not be followed over many years. Excess twin sharing in beta out-of-frame sequences was weaker because fewer shared sequences lowered the signal-to-noise ratio. Compared with coincidental sharing between unrelated individuals, out-of-frame TCR alpha sequences shared between twins had an excess of sequences with low generation probability. Invariant T cells such as MAIT and iNKT could partly confound zero-insertion analyses, though diverse VJ usage argued against this for most clonotypes.

Every donor was a healthy Caucasian. The twin cohort comprised three pairs of female monozygotic twins, all aged roughly 18 to 30 years. RNA for TCR libraries was isolated from peripheral blood mononuclear cells. V drops 1 base and J drops 5 bases, leaving 11 bases in between. The germline V gene encodes CDR1 DFQATT and CDR2 SNEGSKA (reference sequence). There are 13 amino acids in the CDR3, from cysteine to phenylalanine inclusive. Just the 39-base CDR3 DNA is kept, in frame starting at base 1. Library creation used 5' RACE. For sequencing, an Illumina HiSeq 2000 was employed. Template switching added a universal primer binding site, and the final cDNA carried a unique molecular identifier that allowed TCR cDNA molecules to be counted accurately. Specific primers in the conserved constant-segment region were used to synthesize first-strand cDNA for the TCR alpha and beta chains. To control for contamination, each cDNA library was double barcoded with a SMART-Mk sample barcode plus Illumina barcodes. TruSeq adapter sequences, together with Illumina sample barcodes, were added in two successive PCR steps. TCR alpha and beta cDNA libraries were sequenced on the Illumina HiSeq platform with custom primers. Per the original workflow: Unique molecular identifiers were extracted from raw reads with MiGEC, and CDR3 positions were determined with MiXCR. Recombination models were inferred per individual with the repgenHMM and IGoR tools using an EM algorithm. The tcR package in R was used for shared clonotype analysis, with sharing normalized by the product of cloneset sizes. To study raw recombination free of thymic and clonal selection effects, out-of-frame nonproductive sequences were analyzed. TCRdb took the public reads, trimmed them with fastp at Q25, ran MiXCR for clone calling and kept in-frame beta chains. Every entry covers one CDR3 protein and lists the most common genes and DNA from its rows. The V and J calls shown here were made by TCRdb, not taken from the authors' results. The sample has 600,000 to 800,000 distinct CDR3 sequences on record, 21% of them singletons. 4% to 5.5% of the sample lies in the top ten.

These same data were also listed under a study on T cells expressing NK-cell markers. As described in the second report: In sorted CD3+CD56+NKG2C+, CD3+CD56+NKG2C- and CD3+CD56-NKG2C+ T-cell subsets from about 8 donors, TCR beta-chain repertoires were profiled. Among the eight sequenced donors, seven were HCMV-seropositive and one was HCMV-seronegative. In several experiments an anti-gammadeltaTCR antibody was added to restrict sorting to alphabetaTCR-expressing T cells. In 5 to 7 donors, the dominant CD3+CD56+NKG2C+ clonotypes were found to rank among the top 10 CD8+ clonotypes and to make up about 1.0-8% of CD8+ T cells. Those dominant clonotypes were again the most abundant among CD3+CD56-NKG2C+ cells in a few donors, at roughly 25-60.1%. Whether the expanded NKG2C-expressing T cell clones were specific for HCMV antigens was left unclear. All eight donors whose samples were sequenced were randomly selected healthy volunteers, three of them men and five women. HCMV-specific IgG was detected in serum with a commercial ELISA kit to determine HCMV serostatus. Bulk peripheral blood T-cell repertoires were additionally sequenced from unsorted PBMC for about 6 donors. MIGEC was used to demultiplex reads and group the reads by UMI, and MiTCR was used to assemble and quantify clonotypes. To exclude erroneous sequences, only TCR cDNA sequences supported by at least two reads were retained. Downstream repertoire analysis used the tcR package, and clonotypes were matched across fractions by CDR3 nucleotide sequence plus V segment. VDJmatch was used to annotate antigen specificity against VDJdb, with one amino acid substitution allowed in CDR3.

The specimen sequenced was PBMCs. The chain is made from TRBV20-1 and TRBJ2-5; TRBD1 could be the D gene, as 6 bases match. This receptor was identified in a woman between 18 and 29 years old in good health. The DNA sequence reads TGCAGTGCTAGAGTAGGACAGCCGGAGACCCAGTACTTC. This codes for CSARVGQPETQYF.